Presented here are 2 T cell receptor beta chains from one specimen sequenced in a study of identifying expanded T cells in peripheral blood. Assay used: immunoSEQ multiplex PCR; TCRdb lists only in-frame clones, some missing. The sample holds 80,000 to 90,000 clones, 75% to 90% seen once. What was sequenced was blood. The receptors originated from a person between 18 and 70 years old in good health.

The V gene is TRBV7-2, the J gene TRBJ2-5; D gene unclear. This CDR3 contains 14 residues. Deletions cut 3 bases from V and 2 bases from J, with 10 bases between. Per germline, CDR1 SGHTA and CDR2 FQGNSA. CDR3 sequence: CASSFTSVQETQYF. The CDR3 DNA follows: TGTGCCAGCAGCTTCACGTCAGTTCAAGAGACCCAGTACTTC.

This chain joins TRBV5-8 and TRBJ2-2; D is undetermined. V was cut by 4 bases and J by 3 bases, with 4 bases left in between. CDR1 and CDR2 from the germline V gene are SGHTS and YDEGEE. CDR3 size: 12 residues. The CDR3 here is CASSADTGELFF. The DNA of the CDR3 is TGTGCCAGCAGCGCGGACACCGGGGAGCTGTTTTTT.